These T cell receptor beta chains were read from a single sample in a study of T cells in Graves' hyperthyroidism and ophthalmopathy. TCRdb recomputed calls from the multiplex PCR reads with MiXCR, one row per CDR3 protein. The profile shows 750,000 to 900,000 distinct CDR3 sequences, more than 30% of them singletons. The specimen was blood. These receptors all stem from a young man with Graves' hyperthyroidism. CDR3s include the opening cysteine and the closing phenylalanine or tryptophan. A D gene is named only where the DNA matches it firmly. Size values are once, few and many counts, or a class for expanded clones, and some rows have none.

d_gene	abundance	j_gene	v_gene	CDR3nt	CDR3aa
NA	few	TRBJ1-5	TRBV5-8	TGCGCCAGCAGCGGGTCAGCCAGCAATCAGCCCCAGCATTTT	CASSGSASNQPQHF
TRBD1	NA	TRBJ1-2	TRBV12-3/TRBV12-4	TGTGCCAGCAGTGGGAGACAGGGTGGGGGCTATGGCTACACCTTC	CASSGRQGGGYGYTF
NA	NA	TRBJ2-7	TRBV19	TGTGCCAGTAGGCGGACTGGAGGGAATGAGCAGTACTTC	CASRRTGGNEQYF
TRBD1	NA	TRBJ2-7	TRBV19	TGTGCCAGTAGTGGGGGACAGGGGGCTTCCTACGAGCAGTACTTC	CASSGGQGASYEQYF
NA	NA	TRBJ1-2	TRBV19	TGTGCCAGTAGTATGAGCCGGTCGGATGGCTACACCTTC	CASSMSRSDGYTF
NA	many	TRBJ2-5	TRBV5-1	TGCGCCAGCAGGCGGGACCAAGAGACCCAGTACTTC	CASRRDQETQYF
TRBD2	NA	TRBJ2-2	TRBV6-1	TGTGCCAGCAGAACGGGACTACTCAACACCGGGGAGCTGTTTTTT	CASRTGLLNTGELFF
NA	NA	TRBJ1-6	TRBV19	TGTGCCAGTAGTATGGACAGAACAAATTCACCCCTCCACTTT	CASSMDRTNSPLHF
NA	few	TRBJ2-2	TRBV9	TGTGCCAGCAGCGCGGGGACCACTGCCGGGGAGCTGTTTTTT	CASSAGTTAGELFF
NA	NA	TRBJ2-7	TRBV29-1	TGCAGCGCCCGAGACGCCTACGAGCGGTACTTC	CSARDAYERYF
NA	many	TRBJ2-5	TRBV7-9	TGTGCCAGCAGCTTTGGAGGTTCGGAGACCCAGTACTTC	CASSFGGSETQYF
TRBD1	NA	TRBJ1-6	TRBV11-2	TGTGCCAGCAGCCAGGGGGGGAATCGTTCACCCCTCCACTTT	CASSQGGNRSPLHF
NA	many	TRBJ2-7	TRBV29-1	TGCAGCGTTGAAGAGGAGGAAAACGAGCAGTACTTC	CSVEEEENEQYF
NA	NA	TRBJ1-1	TRBV4-1	TGCGCCAGCAGCCAAGATCCATCAGCGCTGAACACTGAAGCTTTCTTT	CASSQDPSALNTEAFF
NA	NA	TRBJ1-4	TRBV13	TGTGCCAGCAGCTTAAATGGCGGTCGGGATGAAAAACTGTTTTTT	CASSLNGGRDEKLFF
NA	few	TRBJ2-7	TRBV20-1	TGCAGTGCTAGAGGAGGGGTTCTCTCCTACGAGCAGTACTTC	CSARGGVLSYEQYF
NA	NA	TRBJ2-7	TRBV7-9	TGTGCCAGCAACAACCCGGACGGTGGCTCCTACGAGCAGTACTTC	CASNNPDGGSYEQYF
NA	few	TRBJ2-7	TRBV5-1	TGTGCCAGCAGCCTTGCTGGGGGGAAGGGCGAGCAGTACTTC	CASSLAGGKGEQYF
TRBD1	NA	TRBJ2-5	TRBV5-1	TGCGCCAGCAGCTTGACAGGGGTGGAAGAGACCCAGTACTTC	CASSLTGVEETQYF
TRBD1	NA	TRBJ1-6	TRBV25-1	TGTGCCAGCCGTCCCCCGGGACAGGGTTATTCACCCCTCCACTTT	CASRPPGQGYSPLHF
TRBD1	NA	TRBJ1-5	TRBV10-3	TGTGCCAGCACTAGGGACAGGGAATATCAGCCCCAGCATTTT	CASTRDREYQPQHF
TRBD1	NA	TRBJ1-3	TRBV7-8	TGTGCCAGCACCTTCAGGGGGCTCTACTCTGGAAACACCATATATTTT	CASTFRGLYSGNTIYF
NA	NA	TRBJ1-1	TRBV12-3/TRBV12-4	TGTGCCAGCAGTTACGGGACCCTACGTACTGAAGCTTTCTTT	CASSYGTLRTEAFF
NA	NA	TRBJ2-3	TRBV29-1	TGCAGCGCCGGCACAGATACGCAGTATTTT	CSAGTDTQYF
NA	few	TRBJ2-5	TRBV7-6	TGTGCCAGCAGCTCGTGGGGGGCAGGGAAAGAGACCCAGTACTTC	CASSSWGAGKETQYF
TRBD1	NA	TRBJ2-1	TRBV15	TGTGCCACCAGCAGAGGGACCGGGACAGGGACCCACAATGAGCAGTTCTTC	CATSRGTGTGTHNEQFF